The 18 T cell receptor beta chains below were found in one sample sequenced in a study of T-cell reconstitution after alpha-beta-depleted transplantation in children (dated by TCRdb to the mid-2010s). Receptor amplification or capture employed PCR. TCRdb shows the sequencer as Illumina HiSeq 2500. TCR libraries were prepared with molecular barcoding, using unique molecular identifiers to normalize TCRbeta repertoire quantification. Starting from the raw public reads, TCRdb applied fastp trimming at Q25, assembled clones with MiXCR and retained in-frame beta chains. Rows merge per CDR3 protein into single entries with the most common DNA and genes. The sample includes about 410,000 distinct CDR3 sequences, with about a fifth observed a single time. 3.8% of the sample is taken by the ten largest. Sequencing used PBMCs from the stem cell graft donor, obtained from the stem cell graft. Receptor source: a human donor who donated a stem cell graft to a child with acute myeloid leukemia.

This clonotype showed up many times. The V gene is TRBV20-1, the J gene TRBJ1-2; 9 bases match TRBD1. CDR1 is DFQATT and CDR2 is SNEGSKA in the germline V gene (reference sequence). V dropped 5 bases and J dropped 5; count of bases not matched to a gene: 3. CDR3 length: 12 residues. The CDR3 bases are TGCAGTGCTGATGGACAGGGGTATGGCTACACCTTC. As protein: CSADGQGYGYTF.

The chain uses TRBV15 and TRBJ2-5, with 8 bases lining up with TRBD1. After removal of 1 base from V and 7 bases from J, the junction contained 20 bases not matched to a gene. This CDR3 is built from 19 residues. CDR1 and CDR2 from the germline V gene are LNHNV and YYDKDF (reference sequence). The CDR3 region is CATSRVFGRQGQGGGTQYF. The DNA for the CDR3 is TGTGCCACCAGCAGAGTTTTCGGACGCCAAGGACAGGGTGGCGGGACCCAGTACTTC.

CDR3 residues: CASGPTGQGGYGYTF. CDR3 nucleotides: TGTGCTAGTGGTCCGACGGGACAGGGCGGCTATGGCTACACCTTC. This rearrangement joins TRBV12-5 to TRBJ1-2; 9 bases fit TRBD1. This CDR3 contains 15 residues. J was trimmed by 4 bases and V by 5 bases; bases with no gene match: 8. Looked up from germline, CDR1 is LGHNT and CDR2 is FRNRAP. The full variable domain, completed using reference TRBV12-5 and TRBJ1-2, is DARVTQTPRHKVTEMGQEVTMRCQPILGHNTVFWYRQTMMQGLELLAYFRNRAPLDDSGMPKDRFSAEMPDATLATLKIQPSEPRDSAVYFCASGPTGQGGYGYTFGSGTRLTVV.

This clonotype has at least ten counts. The CDR3 spells CSAIPDLKREAPWEQYF. DNA of the CDR3: TGCAGTGCTATCCCAGACTTAAAACGGGAGGCACCCTGGGAGCAGTACTTC. This chain links TRBV20-1 with TRBJ2-7; 7 bases line up with TRBD2. V lost 4 bases to trimming and J lost 7 bases; unmatched junction nucleotides: 22. There are 17 residues in the CDR3. Germline-derived CDR1 and CDR2 are DFQATT and SNEGSKA (reference sequence).

The chain carries TRBV7-9 and TRBJ2-1, with 9 bases that match TRBD2. The ends lost 1 base at V and 8 bases at J; junction bases unmatched: 9. Per the germline V gene, CDR1 is SEHNR and CDR2 is FQNEAQ (reference sequence). This CDR3 has 16 residues. CDR3 DNA: TGTGCCAGCAGCTTAGTAGGTAGCGGGAGTGGGTATGAGCAGTTCTTC. Residues: CASSLVGSGSGYEQFF.

V usage is TRBV13 and J usage is TRBJ2-5, with TRBD2 matching over 10 bases. Germline assignment: CDR1 PRHDT and CDR2 FYEKMQ (reference sequence). This CDR3 comprises 16 residues. The ends lost 5 bases at V and 5 bases at J; junction bases unmatched: 11. This CDR3 is CASSPRTSGYGETQYF. CDR3 bases: TGTGCCAGCAGCCCCAGGACTAGCGGCTATGGGGAGACCCAGTACTTC.

The V and J genes are TRBV20-1 and TRBJ2-3, with D perhaps TRBD2 (5 bases). This CDR3 comprises 14 residues. With 3 bases removed from V and 2 bases from J, the gap between germline ends came to 12 bases. CDR1 is DFQATT, CDR2 SNEGSKA, per germline (reference sequence). The chain's CDR3 is CSASLPTTTDTQYF. The CDR3 DNA is TGCAGTGCTAGCCTACCGACTACCACAGATACGCAGTATTTT.

This clonotype was seen ten or more times. The chain is built from TRBV12-3 or TRBV12-4 and TRBJ1-2; D is possibly TRBD1 (5 bases). The CDR3 sequence is 14 residues long. V was cut by 3 bases and J by 4 bases, with 12 bases left in between. The chain's CDR3 is CASSFVGGTYGYTF. In nucleotides, the CDR3 is TGTGCCAGCAGTTTCGTGGGTGGGACCTATGGCTACACCTTC.

The CDR3 loop is CASSPNGGSTNEQFF. The CDR3 nucleotides read TGTGCCAGCAGCCCCAATGGCGGGAGCACAAATGAGCAGTTCTTC. The chain recombines TRBV7-2 with TRBJ2-1; 7 bases are a match to TRBD2. Trimming removed 5 bases from V and 7 bases from J; junction bases left unmatched: 11. Germline V gives CDR1 SGHTA, CDR2 FQGNSA. This CDR3 contains 15 residues.

This clonotype was seen many times. The chain is built from TRBV5-1 and TRBJ2-3; no definite D call. V dropped 2 bases and J dropped 5 bases, with 6 bases sitting between them. This CDR3 comprises 12 residues. Germline loops: CDR1 SGHRS, CDR2 YFSETQ. CDR3 in DNA: TGCGCCAGCAGCTTCGTAAGAGATACGCAGTATTTT. This sequence encodes CASSFVRDTQYF. Variable domain in full (rest from reference TRBV5-1 and TRBJ2-3): KAGVTQTPRYLIKTRGQQVTLSCSPISGHRSVSWYQQTPGQGLQFLFEYFSETQRNKGNFPGRFSGRQFSNSRSEMNVSTLELGDSALYLCASSFVRDTQYFGPGTRLTVL.

CDR3 sequence: CASSLGGGHQPQHF. Written as DNA, the CDR3 is TGTGCCAGCAGCTTAGGGGGGGGGCATCAGCCCCAGCATTTT. The chain is built from TRBV7-9 and TRBJ1-5; the D gene is possibly TRBD1 (6 bases). This CDR3 contains 14 residues. With 1 base removed from V and 5 bases from J, the gap between germline ends came to 9 bases. Germline assignment: CDR1 SEHNR and CDR2 FQNEAQ (reference sequence).

In its sample, this clonotype was seen a few times. The DNA for the CDR3 is TGCAGCGTTGATGAAGGGACCGGGGCCAACGTCCTGACTTTC. It yields the protein CSVDEGTGANVLTF. The chain joins TRBV29-1 to TRBJ2-6; either TRBD1 or TRBD2 may fit D (5 bases each). V was cut by 3 bases and J by 4 bases, with 10 bases left in between. The V gene's germline CDR1 is SQVTM and CDR2 ANQGSEA. The CDR3 contains 14 residues.

This chain links TRBV12-3 or TRBV12-4 with TRBJ2-2; no firm D call. The CDR3 totals 12 residues. V was cut by 6 bases and J by 7 bases, with 9 bases left in between. The CDR3 sequence: CASRAENGELFF. DNA for the CDR3: TGTGCCAGCAGGGCCGAAAACGGGGAGCTGTTTTTT.

This clonotype was seen repeatedly, ten times or more. The J gene is TRBJ2-2, the V gene TRBV5-1; no definite D call. V shed 0 bases and J shed 1 base, with 7 bases lying between them. Germline-derived CDR1 and CDR2 are SGHRS and YFSETQ. CDR3 length: 15 amino acids. The CDR3 here is CASSLVVLNTGELFF. The CDR3 DNA is TGCGCCAGCAGCTTGGTGGTCTTGAACACCGGGGAGCTGTTTTTT.

This rearrangement joins TRBV12-3 or TRBV12-4 to TRBJ2-5; D ambiguous. The CDR3 has 14 residues. Trimming removed 1 base from V and 2 bases from J, with 8 bases in between. Here the CDR3 DNA reads TGTGCCAGCAGTTTAGACAATCTGCAAGAGACCCAGTACTTC. This encodes CASSLDNLQETQYF.

This clonotype has a count of ten or more. The chain is built from TRBV12-3 or TRBV12-4 and TRBJ2-7, with 7 positions matching TRBD2. CDR3 length equals 13 residues. V was clipped by 6 bases and J by 3 bases; unmatched bases: 5. The CDR3 bases are TGTGCCAGCAGCCTCTCTAGCGGCTACGAGCAGTACTTC. This gives the protein CASSLSSGYEQYF.

This clonotype was seen only a few times. The chain uses TRBV20-1 and TRBJ1-5; D is undetermined. In germline, CDR1 is DFQATT, CDR2 SNEGSKA (reference sequence). V was clipped by 7 bases and J by 2 bases, with 15 bases between them. The CDR3 is 14 residues long. The DNA for the CDR3 is TGCAGTGTGTCCCTACCCCGAGGCAATCAGCCCCAGCATTTT. It specifies CSVSLPRGNQPQHF.

The genes are TRBV4-2 and TRBJ1-5; D is uncertain. CDR1 and CDR2 (germline): LGHNA, YNFKEQ. Trimming pared 0 bases from V and 5 bases from J, leaving 11 bases between. The length of the CDR3 is 15 residues. The CDR3 region has the DNA TGTGCCAGCAGCCAAGATGGGTCAGATTATCAGCCCCAGCATTTT. It translates to CASSQDGSDYQPQHF.